The 17 T cell receptor beta chains below were found in one sample sequenced in a study of cytomegalovirus exposure and HLA in healthy donors (dated by TCRdb to between 2016 and 2019). Library generation was performed with the immunoSEQ multiplex PCR assay. For the multiplex PCR, a mixture combining 60 forward primers for TCR Vbeta segments and 13 reverse primers for TCR Jbeta segments was used. Sourced from immuneACCESS, this table was stored by TCRdb with only in-frame sequences that have V and J called. A share of the clones is absent; for the studies checked, an unresolved V gene accounts for under half, and the remainder has no known explanation. The table for this sample lists approximately 160,000 clones; about 82% of them were counted only once. The ten most abundant clones make up 0.6% to 0.95% of the sample. Sequenced sample: PBMCs. The receptors originated from a female donor in good health and CMV-seronegative.

The chain employs TRBV11-3 and TRBJ2-7; possible D gene TRBD1, 5 bases. The germline gives CDR1 SGHNT, CDR2 YENEEA. The CDR3 loop spans 13 amino acids. The ends were cut back, 6 bases at V and 5 bases at J, with 14 bases in the middle. CDR3 sequence reads: CASSLTGYDEQYF. The CDR3 nucleotides are TGTGCCAGCAGTCTTACAGGTTATGACGAGCAGTACTTC. Full variable domain (outside the CDR3, taken from reference TRBV11-3 and TRBJ2-7): EAGVVQSPRYKIIEKKQPVAFWCNPISGHNTLYWYLQNLGQGPELLIRYENEEAVDDSQLPKDRFSAERLKGVDSTLKIQPAELGDSAVYLCASSLTGYDEQYFGPGTRLTVT.

This chain joins TRBV7-2 and TRBJ2-7; possible D gene TRBD2, 5 bases. This CDR3 spans 15 amino acids. Germline loops: CDR1 SGHTA, CDR2 FQGNSA. Trimming shortened V by 2 bases and J by 1 base, and 12 bases separated the two germline ends. CDR3 sequence reads: CASSLTWGASYEQYF. Written as DNA, the CDR3 is TGTGCCAGCAGCTTAACGTGGGGAGCGTCCTACGAGCAGTACTTC.

The chain couples TRBV29-1 to TRBJ1-1, with TRBD1 matching 8 bases. V lost 7 bases, J lost 1 base, and 11 bases stayed unmatched. This CDR3 region has 15 residues. The germline CDR1 and CDR2 sequences are SQVTM and ANQGSEA. For the CDR3, the DNA is TGCAGCGGATATGGGGGCAGGGGGCAGAACACTGAAGCTTTCTTT. It yields the protein CSGYGGRGQNTEAFF.

The J gene is TRBJ2-5, the V gene TRBV5-1, with D tentatively TRBD1 (5 bases). V was cut by 2 bases and J by 5 bases, with 16 bases left in between. Germline V lookup: CDR1 SGHRS, CDR2 YFSETQ. This CDR3 has 15 residues. For the CDR3, the DNA is TGCGCCAGCAGCTTCGCGGACATATGGCGGGAGACCCAGTACTTC. It translates to CASSFADIWRETQYF.

On this clone itself: Other DNA sequences of this sample code for an identical CDR3. The chain links TRBV7-2 to TRBJ1-4; perhaps TRBD1 as D (6 bases). Germline V CDR1 and CDR2: SGHTA, FQGNSA. The CDR3 covers 14 residues. With 6 bases removed from V and 0 bases from J, the gap between germline ends came to 8 bases. CDR3 DNA sequence: TGTGCCAGCAGTCGACAGGCAACTAATGAAAAACTGTTTTTT. Protein sequence: CASSRQATNEKLFF.

CDR3 region: CASSIPGQGRGYTF. The CDR3 region has the DNA TGTGCCAGTAGTATACCGGGACAGGGTCGCGGCTACACCTTC. The V call is TRBV19, the J call TRBJ1-2; 9 bases map to TRBD1. Germline CDR1 and CDR2: LNHDA and SQIVND (reference sequence). Unmatched junction bases numbered 6, after V lost 2 bases and J lost 8 bases. The CDR3 extends over 14 amino acids.

The chain is built from TRBV9 and TRBJ2-5; 7 bases align to TRBD1. Germline V gene lookup returns CDR1 SGDLS and CDR2 YYNGEE. Trimming removed 3 bases from V and 4 bases from J; junction bases left unmatched: 9. CDR3 length: 15 amino acids. CDR3 bases: TGTGCCAGCAGCGCCGGGACAGTTGGCGGAGAGACCCAGTACTTC. Protein product: CASSAGTVGGETQYF.

This chain joins TRBV5-5 and TRBJ1-2; TRBD1 agrees at 10 bases. The V and J ends lost 0 bases and 7 bases, in that order; junction bases with no gene match: 9. The CDR3 loop spans 16 amino acids. Looked up from germline, CDR1 is SGHKS and CDR2 is YYEKEE (reference sequence). CDR3 residues: CASSLAPGQGLGGYTF. The CDR3 DNA reads TGTGCCAGCAGCTTGGCCCCGGGACAGGGGTTGGGTGGCTACACCTTC. The full variable domain, completed using reference TRBV5-5 and TRBJ1-2, is DAGVTQSPTHLIKTRGQQVTLRCSPISGHKSVSWYQQVLGQGPQFIFQYYEKEERGRGNFPDRFSARQFPNYSSELNVNALLLGDSALYLCASSLAPGQGLGGYTFGSGTRLTVV.

In its sample, this clone was seen once. The chain links TRBV6-6 to TRBJ2-2, with D perhaps TRBD1 (6 bases). From germline, CDR1 is MNHNY and CDR2 SVGAGI (reference sequence). The CDR3 spans 15 residues. The germline V and J ends were trimmed by 0 bases and 1 base, with 6 bases remaining between them. The CDR3 spells CASSYSTGNTGELFF. Written as DNA, the CDR3 is TGTGCCAGCAGTTACTCGACAGGGAACACCGGGGAGCTGTTTTTT.

J is TRBJ1-1 and V is TRBV7-2; 9 nucleotides match TRBD1. With V trimmed by 1 base and J by 11 bases, 8 bases remained unmatched. The CDR3 totals 14 residues. Germline V gene sequence: CDR1 SGHTA, CDR2 FQGNSA. CDR3: CASSLGGTGNVAFF. The CDR3 region has the DNA TGTGCCAGCAGCTTAGGGGGGACAGGGAATGTGGCTTTCTTT.

The CDR3 sequence is CASSLFRVLNEQFF. For the CDR3, the DNA is TGTGCCAGCAGCTTGTTTCGTGTCCTCAATGAGCAGTTCTTC. V gene TRBV11-2 combines with J gene TRBJ2-1; D gene unclear. The germline V gene encodes CDR1 SGHAT and CDR2 FQNNGV. The CDR3 contains 14 residues. V was trimmed by 3 bases and J by 6 bases, leaving 12 bases between them.

The genes are TRBV4-2 and TRBJ1-1; no clear D. Germline CDR1 is LGHNA and CDR2 is YNFKEQ. Trimming stripped 2 bases from V and 5 bases from J, with 15 bases between. This CDR3 has 15 amino acids. The CDR3 protein is CASSQSISARTEAFF. In DNA form, the CDR3 reads TGTGCCAGCAGCCAAAGTATCTCGGCGAGGACTGAAGCTTTCTTT.

The CDR3 nucleotides read TGCGCCAGCACCTCGACAGGGTTTGCCACTGGGGCCAACGTCCTGACTTTC. The encoded protein is CASTSTGFATGANVLTF. The gene calls are TRBV5-1 and TRBJ2-6; 7 nucleotides agree with TRBD1. V gave up 6 bases and J gave up 2 bases; unmatched junction bases: 11. CDR1 is SGHRS, CDR2 YFSETQ, per germline. This CDR3 is 17 amino acids long.

The rearrangement uses TRBV4-3 and TRBJ2-6; D may be TRBD1 (6 bases). Between the trimmed V and J ends, which lost 2 bases and 2 bases, there was a span of 10 bases. This CDR3 contains 16 residues. Germline-derived CDR1 and CDR2 are LGHNA and YSLEER. The CDR3, as DNA: TGCGCCAGCAGCCAAATGACAGGCGCTGGGGCCAACGTCCTGACTTTC. As protein: CASSQMTGAGANVLTF.

CDR3 nucleotides: TGTGCCAGCAGTGCGTCTAGCGGGGGAATGGGGGAGCAGTACTTC. Translating gives CASSASSGGMGEQYF. V is TRBV2 and J is TRBJ2-7; the match to TRBD2 covers 10 bases. V shed 4 bases, J shed 7 bases, and the junction held 10 bases outside the gene matches. This CDR3 is 15 amino acids long. CDR1 and CDR2 from the germline V gene are SNHLY and FYNNEI.

The table lists this clone with a few counts. V is TRBV5-8 and J is TRBJ2-7; the match to TRBD1 covers 10 bases. The CDR3 runs to 15 residues. The ends lost 5 bases at V and 0 bases at J; junction bases unmatched: 5. CDR1 is SGHTS and CDR2 is YDEGEE in the germline V gene. CDR3 sequence: CASSSRDRGSYEQYF. CDR3 sequence (DNA): TGTGCCAGCAGTAGCCGGGACAGGGGCTCCTACGAGCAGTACTTC.

The J gene is TRBJ2-3, the V gene TRBV2; 12 bases line up with TRBD2. J lost 1 base, V lost 4 bases, and 6 bases had no gene match. The CDR3 length is 17 residues. The germline V gene has CDR1 SNHLY and CDR2 FYNNEI. In DNA, the CDR3 is TGTGCCAGCAGTGGACTAGCGGGGGCTACACGCACAGATACGCAGTATTTT. Translating gives CASSGLAGATRTDTQYF.